This entry lists 21 T cell receptor beta chains sequenced from one sample in a study of T cells in women clearing cervical HPV infection. Only in-frame clones appear in the TCRdb table, and some are missing; sequencing was by immunoSEQ multiplex PCR. This sample's clone table lists 30,000 to 45,000 clones. Source material: blood buffy coat. These receptors were collected from a woman between 18 and 75 years old with a cervical HPV16 infection that either progressed to CIN3+ or cleared (not recorded which).

As concerns this clone: Read coverage stops 3 residues before the CDR3 terminus; the germline J gene supplies the remainder. This chain connects TRBV7-9 to TRBJ2-7; no firm D call. Germline CDR1 SEHNR, CDR2 FQNEAQ (reference sequence). This CDR3 is 14 amino acids long. Trimming left V 1 base short and J 2 bases short, with 9 bases between. The CDR3 DNA, read in part, is TGTGCCAGCAGCTTAGAGGGCACCCCCTACGAG. Its translation is CASSLEGTPYE. The complete CDR3 reads CASSLEGTPYEQYF.

Remarks on this clone: The sequenced fragment ends 3 residues before the CDR3 boundary, so the rest is inferred from the germline J gene. The chain couples TRBV7-2 to TRBJ1-2; D possibly corresponds to TRBD1 (6 bases). The germline CDR1 and CDR2 sequences are SGHTA and FQGNSA. The CDR3 runs to 13 residues. V was shortened by 1 base and J by 6 bases, with 9 bases between the two germline ends. CDR3 DNA (partial): TGTGCCAGCAGCTTAGTATACAGGGATGGC. It codes for CASSLVYRDG. The complete CDR3 protein is CASSLVYRDGYTF.

Remarks on this clone: The read falls 3 residues short of the CDR3 end, and the missing part is taken from the germline J gene. V is TRBV6-2 or TRBV6-3 and J is TRBJ1-2; unclear D gene. The germline V gene has CDR1 MNHEY and CDR2 SVGEGT. V lost 5 bases to trimming and J lost 7 bases, with 14 bases between them. The CDR3 loop spans 13 amino acids. Incomplete CDR3 DNA: TGTGCCAGCAGTCTCGGGGTTTCGGGTGGC. It yields the protein CASSLGVSGG. The full CDR3 sequence reads CASSLGVSGGYTF.

The CDR3 loop is CASSLGASANEQFF. The part of the CDR3 DNA that was read is TGTGCCAGCAGCTTAGGGGCTAGCGCGAATGAG. This chain connects TRBV11-2 to TRBJ2-1; D may be TRBD2 (6 bases). With the read ending 3 residues before the CDR3 end, the germline J gene is used to fill in that end. CDR3 length: 14 residues. The germline V gene encodes CDR1 SGHAT and CDR2 FQNNGV. V shed 1 base and J shed 7 bases, with 11 bases lying between them.

Partial CDR3 DNA: TGCAGTGCGAATACAGACAGAGCGAACACCGGGGAG. The encoded protein is CSANTDRANTGE. The CDR3 in its entirety is CSANTDRANTGELFF. V gene TRBV20-1 combines with J gene TRBJ2-2, with a possible D match to TRBD1 (5 bases). The read ends 3 residues before the CDR3 terminus; that terminus is restored from the germline J gene. V dropped 6 bases and J dropped 0 bases, with 14 bases sitting between them. The CDR3 runs 15 residues. In germline, CDR1 is DFQATT, CDR2 SNEGSKA (reference sequence).

Notes on this clone: The CDR3 goes on 3 residues after the read ends, and that part is filled in from the germline J gene. The chain employs TRBV5-1 and TRBJ1-1; 7 bases are shared with TRBD1. Germline CDR1 and CDR2: SGHRS and YFSETQ. CDR3 length equals 13 residues. CDR3 sequence: CASSLGGQSGAFF. CDR3 bases read: TGCGCCAGCAGCTTGGGGGGACAGTCGGGA.

Details on this clone: The CDR3 end falls 3 residues outside the read, so it is completed with the germline J gene. The gene calls are TRBV15 and TRBJ1-6, with a weak D call TRBD1 (5 bases). Trimming pared 0 bases from V and 12 bases from J, leaving 15 bases between. The CDR3 extends over 15 amino acids. The V gene's germline CDR1 is LNHNV and CDR2 YYDKDF (reference sequence). The CDR3 region is CATSRERGAPRPLHF. The covered CDR3 bases are TGTGCCACCAGCAGAGAACGTGGGGCCCCACGACCC.

For this clone: The observed sequence ends 3 residues before the CDR3 terminus, with the missing tail filled in from the germline J gene. The chain links TRBV7-2 to TRBJ1-2, with TRBD1 as a possible D gene (5 bases). V lost 7 bases and J 4 bases, leaving 16 bases between the germline ends. The CDR3 spans 14 residues. The germline V gene has CDR1 SGHTA and CDR2 FQGNSA. The CDR3 sequence is CASIRSQGGYGYTF. CDR3 bases read: TGTGCCAGCATCAGGAGTCAGGGTGGCTATGGC.

For this clone: The read finishes 3 residues shy of the CDR3 end, and the germline J gene is used to complete it. This sequence joins TRBV9 and TRBJ2-1, with a weak D call TRBD2 (5 bases). V dropped 1 base and J dropped 6 bases, with 26 bases sitting between them. This CDR3 has 19 residues. The germline CDR1 and CDR2 sequences are SGDLS and YYNGEE. The DNA read from the CDR3 is TGTGCCAGCAGCGTACCCCAAGGCGGGCCGGGGTTCTCGGGCAATGAG. This translates into CASSVPQGGPGFSGNE. The entire CDR3 sequence reads CASSVPQGGPGFSGNEQFF. The variable domain in full, completed from reference TRBV9 and TRBJ2-1, reads DSGVTQTPKHLITATGQRVTLRCSPRSGDLSVYWYQQSLDQGLQFLIQYYNGEERAKGNILERFSAQQFPDLHSELNLSSLELGDSALYFCASSVPQGGPGFSGNEQFFGPGTRLTVL.

As regards this clone: The CDR3 end falls 3 residues outside the read, so it is completed with the germline J gene. The chain recombines TRBV5-6 with TRBJ2-3, with D hard to call. Germline loops: CDR1 SGHDT, CDR2 YYEEEE. The CDR3 spans 14 residues. The CDR3 bases that were read are TGTGCCAGCAGCTTGTTTAGTAGCAATCAGCCG. Translated, it gives CASSLFSSNQP. The full CDR3 sequence reads CASSLFSSNQPQYF.

CDR3 loop: CASSPGLAGAAEQYF. The sequenced CDR3 bases are TGTGCCAGCAGCCCAGGACTAGCGGGGGCGGCCGAG. The V gene is TRBV11-2, the J gene TRBJ2-7; 13 nucleotides agree with TRBD2. With the read ending 3 residues before the CDR3 end, the germline J gene is used to fill in that end. The V segment lost 5 bases and the J segment 6 bases; nucleotides outside the gene matches: 7. The CDR3 loop spans 15 amino acids. Germline-derived CDR1 and CDR2 are SGHAT and FQNNGV.

Note on this clone: The read finishes 3 residues shy of the CDR3 end, and the germline J gene is used to complete it. V and J are TRBV6-2 or TRBV6-3 and TRBJ1-3; a possible D gene is TRBD1 (6 bases). The germline V gene has CDR1 MNHEY and CDR2 SVGEGT. The CDR3 loop spans 13 amino acids. The DNA read from the CDR3 is TGTGCCACCCAGATTGGGGGGGCGGGGTTC. Amino acids: CATQIGGAGF. The complete CDR3 reads CATQIGGAGFIYF.

A remark on this clone: The read ends 3 residues early relative to the CDR3; the germline J gene fills the gap. The V and J genes are TRBV6-1 and TRBJ2-7; TRBD2 aligns across 12 bases. The J segment lost 5 bases and the V segment lost 0 bases, leaving 5 bases of the junction unmatched. The CDR3 length is 16 residues. In germline, CDR1 is MNHNS, CDR2 SASEGT. The sequenced CDR3 bases are TGTGCCAGCAGTGAAGCCCTAGCGGGGGGGCCCCACGAG. Encoded protein: CASSEALAGGPHE. In full, the CDR3 is CASSEALAGGPHEQYF.

Comments on this clone: The CDR3 extends 3 residues past the end of the read, so its final part is completed from the germline J gene. The V and J genes are TRBV7-2 and TRBJ1-2; TRBD1 matches at 9 bases. V lost 5 bases and J lost 1; bases outside the gene matches: 5. Germline lookup yields CDR1 SGHTA and CDR2 FQGNSA. The CDR3 runs 15 residues. The CDR3 is CASSGGQGLNYGYTF. CDR3 DNA, as far as it was read: TGTGCCAGCAGCGGAGGACAGGGGCTTAACTATGGC.

As for this clone: The observed sequence ends 3 residues before the CDR3 terminus, with the missing tail filled in from the germline J gene. Other nucleotide sequences in the sample specify the same CDR3. V usage is TRBV7-9 and J usage is TRBJ2-4; 12 bases match TRBD1. Germline V gene sequence: CDR1 SEHNR, CDR2 FQNEAQ (reference sequence). The CDR3 spans 15 residues. The CDR3 reads CASSSGTGGYYGQYF. CDR3 DNA (partial): TGTGCCAGCAGCTCCGGGACAGGGGGCTACTATGGT.

Details on this clone: The CDR3 end is not reached by the read, which stops 3 residues before it; the germline J gene fills it in. The chain joins TRBV10-2 to TRBJ1-1, with 11 bases lining up with TRBD1. V lost 7 bases, J lost 4 bases, and 5 bases stayed unmatched. The CDR3 loop spans 14 amino acids. The V gene's germline CDR1 is WSHSY and CDR2 SAAADI. The sequenced part of the CDR3 DNA is TGCGCCAGCAACTCCGGGACAGGGGGCACTGAA. It yields the protein CASNSGTGGTE. The whole CDR3 sequence reads CASNSGTGGTEAFF.

For this clone: The read falls 3 residues short of the CDR3 end, and the missing part is taken from the germline J gene. The chain links TRBV18 to TRBJ1-4, with D maybe TRBD1 (6 bases). The V gene's germline CDR1 is KGHSH and CDR2 LQKENI. The CDR3 spans 17 residues. Trimming pared 6 bases from V and 6 bases from J, leaving 23 bases between. The CDR3 sequence is CASSPMGGASVDEKLFF. The DNA read from the CDR3 is TGTGCCAGCTCCCCTATGGGGGGGGCGTCGGTGGATGAAAAA.

Of note for this clone: Read data end 3 residues before the CDR3 end; the end is taken from the germline J gene. The chain uses TRBV7-9 and TRBJ2-4; D is perhaps TRBD2 (5 bases). The germline V gene has CDR1 SEHNR and CDR2 FQNEAQ (reference sequence). CDR3 length equals 12 residues. The CDR3 is CASSDGDYGQYF. Partial CDR3 DNA: TGTGCCAGCTCGGACGGAGACTATGGT.

CDR3 sequence reads: CASSIMGQMNTEAFF. The covered CDR3 bases are TGTGCCAGTAGTATTATGGGCCAGATGAACACTGAA. This chain joins TRBV19 and TRBJ1-1; no reliable D call. The sequence runs out 3 residues before the end of the CDR3; the remainder is reconstructed from the germline J gene. The V end was cut by 3 bases, the J end by 0 bases, with 11 bases between. Looked up from germline, CDR1 is LNHDA and CDR2 is SQIVND (reference sequence). The CDR3 is 15 residues long.

A word on this clone: The read finishes 3 residues shy of the CDR3 end, and the germline J gene is used to complete it. This chain uses TRBV7-6 with TRBJ1-2; possibly TRBD1 for D (6 bases). Germline CDR1 SGHVS, CDR2 FNYEAQ. CDR3 size: 12 residues. Incomplete CDR3 DNA: TGTGCCAGCAGCCCGCCCAGGGGAGGC. Its translation is CASSPPRGG. From start to end, the CDR3 is CASSPPRGGYTF. The full variable domain, rest sourced from reference TRBV7-6 and TRBJ1-2, is GAGVSQSPRYKVTKRGQDVALRCDPISGHVSLYWYRQALGQGPEFLTYFNYEAQQDKSGLPNDRFSAERPEGSISTLTIQRTEQRDSAMYRCASSPPRGGYTFGSGTRLTVV.

To note about this clone: The observed sequence ends 3 residues before the CDR3 terminus, with the missing tail filled in from the germline J gene. This sequence joins TRBV10-3 and TRBJ1-5; perhaps TRBD1 as D (5 bases). Germline V lookup: CDR1 ENHRY, CDR2 SYGVKD. Trimming removed 3 bases from V and 2 bases from J, with 11 bases in between. The CDR3 has 15 residues. CDR3 bases read: TGTGCCATCAGTGAAGGGGCCGTTGGCAATCAGCCC. This encodes CAISEGAVGNQP. The full CDR3 reads CAISEGAVGNQPQHF.